This TCR beta chain was profiled in a study of T-cell memory formation after mild COVID-19. Study as a whole: Among the donors, TCR clusters were largely specific to each donor.

Study observations and caveats: Whether second-wave clones peaking at day 37 were SARS-CoV-2 specific went unconfirmed. Pre-infection memory harbored some responding clones, suggesting cross-reactive memory joined.

CDR1 is SGHRS, CDR2 YFSETQ, per germline. V was clipped by 3 bases and J by 0 bases, with 10 bases between them. The CDR3 sequence is 15 residues long. 5'RACE primed from the constant segment yielded TCR alpha and TCR beta cDNA libraries bearing sample barcodes and UMIs. TCRdb reanalysed the 5' RACE reads using MiXCR and keeps one entry per CDR3 protein. The table has under 450,000 distinct CDR3 sequences, less than 25% seen once; the top ten hold about 21%. With respect to this clonotype: Its cognate antigen is unknown.

The chain couples TRBV5-1 to TRBJ1-3; D unresolved. The clonotype originates from a young man who had mild COVID-19 (a few samples of this study predate the infection). Cell type and time point are not known. The sequencing sample was made of PBMCs or a T cell subset sorted from them (not recorded which). The CDR3, as DNA: TGCGCCAGCAGCTCGGGCCTCAGCTCTGGAAACACCATATATTTT. This translates into CASSSGLSSGNTIYF.